A single sample is the source of the 17 T cell receptor beta chains below, sequenced in a study of human T cells and chemical hapten exposure. Time point defined: patch test 1, 2 weeks after DPC sensitization. Treatment denoted: therapeutic diphenylcyclopropenone sensitization with weekly scalp DPC. TCRdb itself ran the RACE reads through MiXCR, one entry per CDR3 protein. Of 100,000 or so distinct CDR3 sequences in the sample, 10% to 13% were seen once. This sample comprised whole blood, obtained in connection with sensitization to the hapten diphenylcyclopropenone (DPC). Receptor source: a man aged 35 to 55 with alopecia areata. Some clones in this sample may be carry-over from other donors' samples.

This clonotype was counted a few times. The chain links TRBV11-2 to TRBJ2-3, with TRBD2 matching over 14 bases. Germline trimming cut 5 bases from V and 3 bases from J; bases unmatched to any gene: 7. Germline loops: CDR1 SGHAT, CDR2 FQNNGV. The CDR3 covers 17 residues. The CDR3 nucleotides read TGTGCCAGCAGCGGGGGGACTAGCGGGAGTGGAACAGATACGCAGTATTTT. It translates to CASSGGTSGSGTDTQYF.

The rearrangement joins TRBV11-2 to TRBJ1-2; the D gene is possibly TRBD1 (5 bases). Germline CDR1 SGHAT, CDR2 FQNNGV. V shed 6 bases and J shed 4 bases, with 15 bases lying between them. This CDR3 is built from 14 residues. CDR3 sequence reads: CASSSFQGFYGYTF. CDR3 bases: TGTGCCAGCAGTTCATTCCAGGGTTTCTATGGCTACACCTTC. The variable domain in full, with the rest retrieved from reference TRBV11-2 and TRBJ1-2, is EAGVAQSPRYKIIEKRQSVAFWCNPISGHATLYWYQQILGQGPKLLIQFQNNGVVDDSQLPKDRFSAERLKGVDSTLKIQPAKLEDSAVYLCASSSFQGFYGYTFGSGTRLTVV.

V and J are TRBV10-3 and TRBJ2-3, with D maybe TRBD2 (5 bases). Deletions cut 3 bases from V and 4 bases from J, with 11 bases between. The germline gives CDR1 ENHRY, CDR2 SYGVKD. There are 14 residues in the CDR3. The CDR3 DNA follows: TGTGCCATCAGTGAAAGGGAGAATGCAGATACGCAGTATTTT. It encodes CAISERENADTQYF.

On this clonotype itself: A much more abundant neighbour one base away suggests this may be a read error. The chain employs TRBV6-5 and TRBJ1-1, with D perhaps matching TRBD1 (6 bases). CDR3 size: 15 residues. From germline, CDR1 is MNHEY and CDR2 SVGAGI. CDR3 bases: TGTGCCAGCAGTACCGGGACAATAGGTCGCACTGAAGCTATCTTT. Amino acids: CASSTGTIGRTEAIF.

The V gene is TRBV28, the J gene TRBJ2-3; 7 positions agree with TRBD2. V gave up 7 bases and J gave up 6 bases; unmatched junction bases: 13. The V gene's germline CDR1 is MDHEN and CDR2 SYDVKM. The CDR3 sequence is 15 residues long. This CDR3 is CASTPAGPVGDTQYF. The CDR3 DNA reads TGTGCCAGCACCCCAGCGGGACCCGTTGGCGATACGCAGTATTTT.

The chain links TRBV30 to TRBJ1-2; 9 bases map to TRBD1. V trimming: 3 bases; J trimming: 2 bases; junction bases outside the gene matches: 7. The germline gives CDR1 GTSNPN, CDR2 SVGIG (reference sequence). The CDR3 runs 15 residues. CDR3 loop: CAWSTLGQGNYGYTF. The CDR3 DNA sequence: TGTGCCTGGAGCACTCTCGGACAGGGGAACTATGGCTACACCTTC.

This clonotype ranks as medium-sized. The chain has TRBV29-1 and TRBJ1-1, with 11 positions matching TRBD1. V was clipped by 6 bases and J by 1 base; unmatched bases: 19. Germline CDR1 reads SQVTM; CDR2 reads ANQGSEA. The CDR3 is made up of 19 amino acids. CDR3 loop: CSVDRDRGSFSKQNTEAFF. The CDR3 region has the DNA TGCAGCGTGGACCGGGACAGGGGGTCCTTTTCCAAACAGAACACTGAAGCTTTCTTT.

There are many counts of this clonotype. The rearrangement links TRBV7-9 to TRBJ2-4; D not certain. V was pared by 8 bases and J by 0 bases, with 8 bases between. CDR1 and CDR2 from the germline V gene are SEHNR and FQNEAQ (reference sequence). The CDR3 runs 13 residues. The CDR3 loop is CASADIAKNIQYF. CDR3 nucleotides: TGTGCCAGCGCAGACATAGCCAAAAACATTCAGTACTTC.

Many counts were recorded for this clonotype. The rearrangement uses TRBV9 and TRBJ1-1; D gene unclear. The germline V gene encodes CDR1 SGDLS and CDR2 YYNGEE. The CDR3 is made up of 12 amino acids. V was clipped by 4 bases and J by 7 bases, with 11 bases between them. CDR3 bases: TGTGCCAGCAGCCCACCAAGTGGTGAAGCTTTCTTT. Amino acid sequence: CASSPPSGEAFF.

The chain links TRBV7-3 to TRBJ2-2, with D perhaps TRBD2 (6 bases). Germline CDR1 reads SGHTA; CDR2 reads FQGTGA. V lost 4 bases and J 4 bases, leaving 10 bases between the germline ends. This CDR3 spans 14 amino acids. DNA of the CDR3: TGTGCCAGCAGCTCCGGGGGATCCACCGGGGAGCTGTTTTTT. The encoded protein is CASSSGGSTGELFF.

Only a few counts were recorded for this clonotype. The chain has TRBV18 and TRBJ2-3, with a weak D call TRBD2 (6 bases). The germline V gene encodes CDR1 KGHSH and CDR2 LQKENI. The CDR3 consists of 16 residues. The ends were cut back, 3 bases at V and 4 bases at J, with 17 bases in the middle. Here the CDR3 DNA reads TGTGCCAGCTCACCGGTATCACGGGAGTGGCCAGATACGCAGTATTTT. Protein: CASSPVSREWPDTQYF.

This clonotype appeared a few times. The chain employs TRBV19 and TRBJ2-1; D is unresolved. CDR1 is LNHDA, CDR2 SQIVND, per germline (reference sequence). This CDR3 has 15 residues. Trimming cost V 3 bases and J 0 bases, with 9 bases left between them. CDR3 residues: CASSIGMTSYNEQFF. For the CDR3, the DNA is TGTGCCAGTAGTATTGGAATGACCTCCTACAATGAGCAGTTCTTC. Full variable domain (missing parts from reference TRBV19 and TRBJ2-1): DGGITQSPKYLFRKEGQNVTLSCEQNLNHDAMYWYRQDPGQGLRLIYYSQIVNDFQKGDIAEGYSVSREKKESFPLTVTSAQKNPTAFYLCASSIGMTSYNEQFFGPGTRLTVL.

This clonotype showed up just a few times. V usage is TRBV4-2 and J usage is TRBJ2-3; 7 positions match TRBD2. Germline CDR1 reads LGHNA; CDR2 reads YNFKEQ. The CDR3 covers 15 residues. Trimming at V came to 0 bases and at J to 6 bases, leaving 6 bases not matched to a gene. In DNA form, the CDR3 reads TGTGCCAGCAGCCAAGAAGGAGGGAGGGATGATACGCAGTATTTT. It is translated as CASSQEGGRDDTQYF.

The V call is TRBV20-1, the J call TRBJ2-7, with D hard to call. This CDR3 has 11 amino acids. Germline V lookup: CDR1 DFQATT, CDR2 SNEGSKA (reference sequence). Trimming removed 0 bases from V and 7 bases from J, with 7 bases in between. This CDR3 is CSARDLREQYF. CDR3 sequence (DNA): TGCAGTGCTAGAGATCTGCGGGAGCAGTACTTC.

V gene TRBV6-2 or TRBV6-3 combines with J gene TRBJ2-4; D ambiguous. The CDR3 has 17 amino acids. The V end lost 10 bases, the J end lost 0 bases, and 22 bases lay between the germline ends. Per the germline V gene, CDR1 is MNHEY and CDR2 is SVGEGT. The CDR3 region is CANCMAGLGIAKNIQYF. CDR3 in DNA: TGTGCCAACTGCATGGCTGGGCTGGGAATAGCCAAAAACATTCAGTACTTC.

The chain recombines TRBV30 with TRBJ2-1; D is unresolved. The CDR3 consists of 16 residues. In germline, CDR1 is GTSNPN, CDR2 SVGIG (reference sequence). Trimming took 0 bases from V and 7 from J, leaving 19 bases between them. The CDR3 reads CAWSVRRSGGFNEQFF. CDR3 DNA: TGTGCCTGGAGTGTACGTCGGTCTGGCGGTTTTAATGAGCAGTTCTTC. Drawing the rest from reference TRBV30 and TRBJ2-1, the complete variable domain is SQTIHQWPATLVQPVGSPLSLECTVEGTSNPNLYWYRQAAGRGLQLLFYSVGIGQISSEVPQNLSASRPQDRQFILSSKKLLLSDSGFYLCAWSVRRSGGFNEQFFGPGTRLTVL.

This clonotype was counted at least ten times. The rearrangement links TRBV7-9 to TRBJ2-5; 7 bases agree with TRBD1. Trimming at V came to 5 bases and at J to 5 bases, leaving 11 bases not matched to a gene. The length of the CDR3 is 15 residues. Germline V gene sequence: CDR1 SEHNR, CDR2 FQNEAQ (reference sequence). Here the CDR3 DNA reads TGTGCCAGCAGCAACCGGGACAGACTTTTGGAGACCCAGTACTTC. It is translated as CASSNRDRLLETQYF.